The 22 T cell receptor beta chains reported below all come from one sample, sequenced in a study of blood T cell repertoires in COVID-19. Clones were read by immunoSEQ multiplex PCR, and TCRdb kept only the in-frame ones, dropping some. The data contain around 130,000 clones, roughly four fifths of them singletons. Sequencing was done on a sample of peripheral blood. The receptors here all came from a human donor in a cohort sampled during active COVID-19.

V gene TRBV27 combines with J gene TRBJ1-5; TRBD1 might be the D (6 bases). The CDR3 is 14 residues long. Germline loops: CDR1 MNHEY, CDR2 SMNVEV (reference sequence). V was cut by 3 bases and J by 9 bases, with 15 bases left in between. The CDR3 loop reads CASSFRRGGTPQHF. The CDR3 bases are TGTGCCAGCAGTTTTAGGAGGGGGGGAACGCCCCAGCATTTT.

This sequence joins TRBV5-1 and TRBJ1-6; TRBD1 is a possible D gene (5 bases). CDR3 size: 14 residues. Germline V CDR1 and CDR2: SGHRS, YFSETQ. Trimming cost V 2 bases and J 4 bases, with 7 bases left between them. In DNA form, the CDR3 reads TGCGCCAGCAGCTTCAGACAGTATAATTCACCCCTCCACTTT. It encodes CASSFRQYNSPLHF. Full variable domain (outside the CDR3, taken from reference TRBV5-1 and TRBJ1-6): KAGVTQTPRYLIKTRGQQVTLSCSPISGHRSVSWYQQTPGQGLQFLFEYFSETQRNKGNFPGRFSGRQFSNSRSEMNVSTLELGDSALYLCASSFRQYNSPLHFGNGTRLTVT.

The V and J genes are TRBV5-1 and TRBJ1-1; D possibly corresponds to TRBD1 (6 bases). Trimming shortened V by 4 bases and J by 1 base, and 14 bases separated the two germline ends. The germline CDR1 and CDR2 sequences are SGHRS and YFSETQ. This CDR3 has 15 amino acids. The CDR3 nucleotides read TGCGCCAGCAGCGTTGGACAGTTCCGGAACACTGAAGCTTTCTTT. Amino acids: CASSVGQFRNTEAFF.

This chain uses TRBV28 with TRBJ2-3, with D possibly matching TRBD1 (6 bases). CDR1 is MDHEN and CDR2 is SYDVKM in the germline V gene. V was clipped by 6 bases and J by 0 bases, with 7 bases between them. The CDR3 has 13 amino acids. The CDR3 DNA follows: TGTGCCAGCAGGGACAGTAGCACAGATACGCAGTATTTT. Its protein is CASRDSSTDTQYF.

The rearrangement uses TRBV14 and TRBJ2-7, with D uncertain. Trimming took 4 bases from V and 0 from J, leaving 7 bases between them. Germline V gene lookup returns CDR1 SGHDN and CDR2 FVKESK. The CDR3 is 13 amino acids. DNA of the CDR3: TGTGCCAGCAGCCTCGGGTACTCCTACGAGCAGTACTTC. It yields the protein CASSLGYSYEQYF.

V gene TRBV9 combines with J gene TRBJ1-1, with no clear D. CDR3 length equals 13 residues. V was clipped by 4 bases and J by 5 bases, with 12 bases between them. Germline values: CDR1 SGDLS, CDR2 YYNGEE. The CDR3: CASSPLGLTEAFF. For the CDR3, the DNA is TGTGCCAGCAGCCCCTTAGGACTAACTGAAGCTTTCTTT.

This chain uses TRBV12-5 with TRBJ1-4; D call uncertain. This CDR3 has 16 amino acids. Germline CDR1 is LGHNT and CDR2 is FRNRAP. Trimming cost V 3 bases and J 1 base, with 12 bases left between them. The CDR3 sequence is CASGLADGLTNEKLFF. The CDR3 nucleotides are TGTGCTAGTGGTTTAGCGGACGGATTAACTAATGAAAAACTGTTTTTT.

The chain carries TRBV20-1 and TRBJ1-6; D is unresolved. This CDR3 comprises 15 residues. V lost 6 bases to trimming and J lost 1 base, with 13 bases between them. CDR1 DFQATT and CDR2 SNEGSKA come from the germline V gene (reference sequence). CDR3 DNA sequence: TGCAGTGCCAGTAGGCGGGGTTCCTATAATTCACCCCTCCACTTT. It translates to CSASRRGSYNSPLHF.

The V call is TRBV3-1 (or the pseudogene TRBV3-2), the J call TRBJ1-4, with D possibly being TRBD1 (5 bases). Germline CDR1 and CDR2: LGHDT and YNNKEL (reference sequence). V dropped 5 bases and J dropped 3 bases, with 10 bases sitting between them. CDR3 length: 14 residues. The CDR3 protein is CASSSGTANEKLFF. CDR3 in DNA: TGTGCCAGCAGCTCCGGGACTGCTAATGAAAAACTGTTTTTT.

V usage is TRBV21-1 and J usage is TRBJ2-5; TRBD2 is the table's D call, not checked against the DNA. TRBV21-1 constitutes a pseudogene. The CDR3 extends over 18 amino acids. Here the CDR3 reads CASSNRDRRREEEETQYF. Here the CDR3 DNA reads TGTGCCAGCAGCAATAGGGACAGAAGGCGGGAGGAGGAGGAGACCCAGTACTTC.

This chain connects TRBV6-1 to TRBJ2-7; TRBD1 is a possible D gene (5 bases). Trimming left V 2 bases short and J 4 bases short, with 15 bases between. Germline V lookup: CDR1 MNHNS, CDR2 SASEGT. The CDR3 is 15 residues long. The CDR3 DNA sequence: TGTGCCAGCAGTGAATCTCCGGACATAAGGTACGAGCAGTACTTC. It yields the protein CASSESPDIRYEQYF.

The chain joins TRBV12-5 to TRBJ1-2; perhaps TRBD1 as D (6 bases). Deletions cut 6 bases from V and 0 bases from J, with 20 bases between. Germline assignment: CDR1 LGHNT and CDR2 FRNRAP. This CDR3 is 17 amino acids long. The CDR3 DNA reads TGTGCTAGTGGCCCCAGGTCGGGGGGGCGATCTAACTATGGCTACACCTTC. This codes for CASGPRSGGRSNYGYTF.

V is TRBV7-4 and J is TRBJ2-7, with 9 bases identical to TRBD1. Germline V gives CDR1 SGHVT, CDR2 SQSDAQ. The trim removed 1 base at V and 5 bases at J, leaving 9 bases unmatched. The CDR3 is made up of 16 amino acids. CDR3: CASSLEEGTGRNEQYF. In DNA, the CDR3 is TGTGCCAGCAGCTTAGAAGAGGGGACAGGGAGGAACGAGCAGTACTTC.

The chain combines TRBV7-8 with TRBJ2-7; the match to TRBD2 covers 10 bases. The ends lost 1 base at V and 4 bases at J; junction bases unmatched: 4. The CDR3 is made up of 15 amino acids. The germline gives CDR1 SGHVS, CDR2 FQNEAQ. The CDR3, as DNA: TGTGCCAGCAGCTTAGAAGGACTAGCGGATTACGAGCAGTACTTC. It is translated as CASSLEGLADYEQYF. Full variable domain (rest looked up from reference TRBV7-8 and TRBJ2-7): GAGVSQSPRYKVAKRGQDVALRCDPISGHVSLFWYQQALGQGPEFLTYFQNEAQLDKSGLPSDRFFAERPEGSVSTLKIQRTQQEDSAVYLCASSLEGLADYEQYFGPGTRLTVT.

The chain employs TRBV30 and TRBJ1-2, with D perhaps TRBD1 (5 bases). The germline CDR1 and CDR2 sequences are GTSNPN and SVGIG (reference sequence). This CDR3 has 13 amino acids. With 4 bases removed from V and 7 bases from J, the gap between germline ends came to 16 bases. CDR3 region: CAWTFPDQGGYTF. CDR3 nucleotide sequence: TGTGCCTGGACCTTCCCAGACCAGGGTGGCTACACCTTC.

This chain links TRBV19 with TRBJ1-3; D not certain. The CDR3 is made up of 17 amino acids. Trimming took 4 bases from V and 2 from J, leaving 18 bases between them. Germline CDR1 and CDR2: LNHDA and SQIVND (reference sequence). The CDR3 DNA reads TGTGCCAGTAGTACGCGAACCGGGAAAGGAACTGGAAACACCATATATTTT. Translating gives CASSTRTGKGTGNTIYF.

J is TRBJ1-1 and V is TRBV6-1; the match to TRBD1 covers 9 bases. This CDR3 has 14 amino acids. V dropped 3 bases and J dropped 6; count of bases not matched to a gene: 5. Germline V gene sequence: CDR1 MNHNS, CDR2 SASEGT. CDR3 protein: CASSDLQGAAEAFF. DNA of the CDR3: TGTGCCAGCAGTGATTTACAGGGGGCCGCTGAAGCTTTCTTT.

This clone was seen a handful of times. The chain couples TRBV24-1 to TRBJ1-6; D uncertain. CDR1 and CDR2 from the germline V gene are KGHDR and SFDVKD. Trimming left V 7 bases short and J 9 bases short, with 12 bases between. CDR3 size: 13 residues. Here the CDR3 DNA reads TGTGCCACCAGACCTGTTGCGTGTTCACCCCTCCACTTT. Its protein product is CATRPVACSPLHF.

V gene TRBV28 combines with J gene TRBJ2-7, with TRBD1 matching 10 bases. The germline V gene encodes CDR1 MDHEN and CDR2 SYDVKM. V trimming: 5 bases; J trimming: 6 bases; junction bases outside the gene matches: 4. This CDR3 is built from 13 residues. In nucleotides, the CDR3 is TGTGCCAGCAGTCGACAGGGGGCCATCGAGCAGTACTTC. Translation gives CASSRQGAIEQYF.

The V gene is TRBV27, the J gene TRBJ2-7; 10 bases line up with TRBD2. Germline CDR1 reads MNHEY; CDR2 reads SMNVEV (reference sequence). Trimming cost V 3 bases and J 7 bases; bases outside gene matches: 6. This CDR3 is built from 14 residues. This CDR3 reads CASSFLAGGTEQYF. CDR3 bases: TGTGCCAGCAGTTTCTTAGCGGGGGGAACGGAGCAGTACTTC.

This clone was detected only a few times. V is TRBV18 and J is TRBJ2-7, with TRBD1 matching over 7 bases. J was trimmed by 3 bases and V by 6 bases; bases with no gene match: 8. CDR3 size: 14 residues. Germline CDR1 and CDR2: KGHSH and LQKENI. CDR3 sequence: CASSRQGPNYEQYF. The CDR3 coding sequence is TGTGCCAGCTCGAGACAGGGCCCAAACTACGAGCAGTACTTC. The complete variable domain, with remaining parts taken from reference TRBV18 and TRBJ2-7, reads NAGVMQNPRHLVRRRGQEARLRCSPMKGHSHVYWYRQLPEEGLKFMVYLQKENIIDESGMPKERFSAEFPKEGPSILRIQQVVRGDSAAYFCASSRQGPNYEQYFGPGTRLTVT.

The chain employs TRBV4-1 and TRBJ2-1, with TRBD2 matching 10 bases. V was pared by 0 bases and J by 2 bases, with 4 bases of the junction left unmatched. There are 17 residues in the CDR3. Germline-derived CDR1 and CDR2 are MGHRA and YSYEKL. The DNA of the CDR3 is TGCGCCAGCAGCCAAGAGTCAGCGGGAGGGCCCTACAATGAGCAGTTCTTC. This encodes CASSQESAGGPYNEQFF.